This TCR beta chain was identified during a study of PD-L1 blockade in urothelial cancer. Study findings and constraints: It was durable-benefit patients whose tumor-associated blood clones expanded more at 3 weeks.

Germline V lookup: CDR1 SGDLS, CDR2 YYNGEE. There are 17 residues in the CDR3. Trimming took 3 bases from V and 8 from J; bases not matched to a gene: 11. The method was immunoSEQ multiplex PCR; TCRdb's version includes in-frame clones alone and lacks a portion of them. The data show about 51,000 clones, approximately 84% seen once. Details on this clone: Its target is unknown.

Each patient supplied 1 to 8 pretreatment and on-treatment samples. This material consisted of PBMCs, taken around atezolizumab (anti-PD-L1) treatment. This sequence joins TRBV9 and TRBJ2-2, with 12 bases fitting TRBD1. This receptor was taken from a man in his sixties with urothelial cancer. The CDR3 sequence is CASSDDRDRGRWGELFF. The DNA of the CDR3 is TGTGCCAGCAGCGACGACCGGGACAGGGGGCGCTGGGGGGAGCTGTTTTTT.